Listed below are T cell receptor beta chains from one sample, sequenced in a study of T cells in Graves' hyperthyroidism and ophthalmopathy. TCRdb passed the multiplex PCR reads through MiXCR, listing each CDR3 protein once. The table shows some 720,000 distinct CDR3 sequences, with roughly 15% occurring only once. The sequencing sample was made of blood. Receptors were obtained from a man aged 18 to 35 with Graves' hyperthyroidism. The CDR3 runs from the conserved cysteine through the conserved F or W. D genes are given only for firm matches. Clone size is not always given. Where it is, it says once, few, many or a class for expanded clones.

j_call clone_size d_call v_call cdr3_aa cdr3_nt
TRBJ2-5 few TRBD2 TRBV3-1 CASSPGDTGGETQYF TGTGCCAGCAGCCCCGGCGACACGGGGGGAGAGACCCAGTACTTC
TRBJ1-6 NA TRBD1 TRBV12-5 CASGLGDRAYNSPLHF TGTGCTAGTGGTTTGGGGGACAGGGCCTATAATTCACCCCTCCACTTT
TRBJ2-5 many TRBD1 TRBV2 CASSPRTGQQTQYF TGTGCCAGCAGTCCTCGGACAGGGCAACAGACCCAGTACTTC
TRBJ2-7 NA TRBD1 TRBV11-3 CASSVGQEVSYEQYF TGTGCCAGCAGCGTCGGACAGGAGGTCTCCTACGAGCAGTACTTC
TRBJ1-1 few NA TRBV29-1 CSVAPEGAFF TGCAGCGTTGCTCCCGAGGGAGCTTTCTTT
TRBJ2-1 NA NA TRBV3-1 CASSQDQGSYNEQFF TGTGCCAGCAGCCAAGATCAAGGCTCCTACAATGAGCAGTTCTTC
TRBJ2-1 NA NA TRBV5-1 CASSFITGDLNEQFF TGCGCCAGCAGCTTCATAACGGGGGACCTCAATGAGCAGTTCTTC
TRBJ1-2 NA TRBD1 TRBV4-1 CASSSPRGFYGYTF TGCGCCAGCAGCTCTCCCAGGGGGTTTTATGGCTACACCTTC
TRBJ1-1 NA NA TRBV4-3 CASSFMGKDTEAFF TGCGCCAGCAGTTTTATGGGGAAGGACACTGAAGCTTTCTTT
TRBJ2-3 NA NA TRBV20-1 CSARLRGRTDTQYF TGCAGTGCTAGACTCCGGGGACGCACAGATACGCAGTATTTT
TRBJ2-5 many TRBD1 TRBV10-3 CATGQGKGETQYF TGTGCCACCGGACAGGGTAAAGGAGAGACCCAGTACTTC
TRBJ2-5 few NA TRBV28 CASRHSGQQETQYF TGTGCCAGCAGGCACAGTGGACAGCAAGAGACCCAGTACTTC
TRBJ2-3 many TRBD2 TRBV6-5 CASSYGGTRTDTQYF TGTGCCAGCAGTTACGGGGGGACTAGAACAGATACGCAGTATTTT
TRBJ2-2 NA NA TRBV5-6 CASTGHTGELFF TGTGCCAGCACTGGCCACACCGGGGAGCTGTTTTTT
TRBJ2-7 few TRBD2 TRBV12-3/TRBV12-4 CASSLTGGVSSYEQYF TGTGCCAGCAGTTTAACCGGGGGGGTTAGCTCCTACGAGCAGTACTTC
TRBJ2-1 NA NA TRBV20-1 CSAERPGTTRYNEQFF TGCAGTGCTGAGCGTCCCGGGACCACTCGATACAATGAGCAGTTCTTC
TRBJ1-2 NA TRBD1 TRBV29-1 CSAQLTGTGVSRGYTF TGCAGCGCACAGCTAACCGGGACAGGGGTCTCCCGTGGCTACACCTTC
TRBJ2-7 NA NA TRBV30 CAWSFGQFGEQYF TGTGCCTGGAGTTTTGGCCAATTTGGGGAGCAGTACTTC
TRBJ1-1 few NA TRBV7-2 CASSGDRWVSTEAFF TGTGCCAGCAGCGGCGACAGGTGGGTTAGCACTGAAGCTTTCTTT
TRBJ1-1 many TRBD1 TRBV2 CASSVQGAGNTEAFF TGTGCCAGCAGTGTTCAGGGGGCCGGTAACACTGAAGCTTTCTTT
TRBJ2-3 many TRBD2 TRBV28 CASRRTSGESTDTQYF TGTGCCAGCAGGAGAACTAGCGGGGAGAGCACAGATACGCAGTATTTT
TRBJ1-6 NA NA TRBV20-1 CSARPQQESSYNSPLHF TGCAGTGCTAGACCCCAACAGGAGAGCTCCTATAATTCACCCCTCCACTTT
TRBJ2-7 many NA TRBV12-3/TRBV12-4 CASSPGYEQYF TGTGCCAGCAGCCCTGGCTACGAGCAGTACTTC
TRBJ1-1 NA NA TRBV7-2 CASSFRSWGTVNTEAFF TGTGCCAGCAGCTTTCGTAGTTGGGGCACAGTTAACACTGAAGCTTTCTTT
TRBJ1-6 NA NA TRBV9 CASSVEEDSPLHF TGTGCCAGCAGCGTAGAGGAGGATTCACCCCTCCACTTT
TRBJ1-1 few TRBD1 TRBV28 CASTSGGLENIEAFF TGTGCCAGCACCTCAGGGGGGCTCGAGAACATTGAAGCTTTCTTT
TRBJ2-7 NA NA TRBV28 CASSSGDLEQYF TGTGCCAGCAGCTCCGGTGACTTGGAGCAGTACTTC
TRBJ2-2 NA NA TRBV19 CASRTGVRTGELFF TGTGCCAGCCGCACGGGAGTTAGAACCGGGGAGCTGTTTTTT